This T cell receptor beta chain comes out of a study of identical twins. In this sample, this clonotype turned up a few times. V was clipped by 8 bases and J by 14 bases, with 16 bases between them. The CDR3 totals 11 residues. Looked up from germline, CDR1 is MNHNS and CDR2 is SASEGT. TCRdb re-analysed the 5' RACE reads in MiXCR, keeping a single row per CDR3 protein. Among roughly 290,000 distinct CDR3 sequences listed, approximately 8% were seen once. These data were also filed under a second study, of yellow fever vaccine responses in identical twins.

The source material was memory (CD45RO+) T cells sorted from blood. This clonotype was obtained from a woman under 30 in good health. This sequence joins TRBV6-1 and TRBJ2-1; possibly TRBD1 for D (6 bases). The CDR3 loop reads CASPDGAGEFF. CDR3 sequence (DNA): TGTGCCAGCCCTGACGGGGCAGGGGAGTTCTTC.